These T cell receptor beta chains were read from a single sample in a study of PD-1 blockade in classical Hodgkin lymphoma. Repertoires were generated with immunoSEQ multiplex PCR, while TCRdb's copy carries only in-frame clones and drops some. This table has 60,000 to 65,000 clones, about nine tenths appearing once. Sequenced here: peripheral blood mononuclear cells (PBMCs), sampled at baseline. All receptors come from a human donor with classical Hodgkin lymphoma. Both conserved end residues are part of each CDR3. Fields, in order: V gene, D gene, J gene, clone size, CDR3 protein, CDR3 DNA. A D gene is named only where the DNA matches it firmly. Size is stated for part of the rows, as once, few or many counts, or as a class when the clone is expanded.

v_call: TRBV23-1
d_call: NA
j_call: TRBJ1-1
clone_size: NA
cdr3_aa: CASSHQSMNTEAFF
cdr3_nt: TGCGCCAGCAGTCACCAGTCAATGAACACTGAAGCTTTCTTT

v_call: TRBV6-4
d_call: NA
j_call: TRBJ2-6
clone_size: NA
cdr3_aa: CASSGDTGSGANVLTF
cdr3_nt: TGTGCCAGCAGTGGGGATACAGGGAGTGGGGCCAACGTCCTGACTTTC

v_call: TRBV7-9
d_call: NA
j_call: TRBJ1-5
clone_size: NA
cdr3_aa: CASSLAGLRSNQPQHF
cdr3_nt: TGTGCCAGCAGCTTAGCAGGGCTGCGAAGCAATCAGCCCCAGCATTTT

v_call: TRBV27
d_call: TRBD1
j_call: TRBJ1-5
clone_size: NA
cdr3_aa: CASSLTGAGQPQHF
cdr3_nt: TGTGCCAGCAGTCTAACAGGGGCGGGGCAGCCCCAGCATTTT

v_call: TRBV27
d_call: NA
j_call: TRBJ1-5
clone_size: NA
cdr3_aa: CASSLFFGGNSNQPQHF
cdr3_nt: TGTGCCAGCAGTTTATTCTTTGGCGGTAATAGCAATCAGCCCCAGCATTTT

v_call: TRBV7-7
d_call: NA
j_call: TRBJ1-1
clone_size: NA
cdr3_aa: CASSLGEGNEAFF
cdr3_nt: TGTGCCAGCAGCTTAGGCGAGGGAAATGAAGCTTTCTTT

v_call: TRBV9
d_call: NA
j_call: TRBJ1-2
clone_size: NA
cdr3_aa: CASSVDLGSDYGYTF
cdr3_nt: TGTGCCAGCAGCGTAGATCTTGGCAGCGACTATGGCTACACCTTC

v_call: TRBV2
d_call: NA
j_call: TRBJ1-1
clone_size: few
cdr3_aa: CASRWRGNTEAFF
cdr3_nt: TGTGCCAGCAGGTGGCGGGGGAACACTGAAGCTTTCTTT

v_call: TRBV6-1
d_call: NA
j_call: TRBJ2-7
clone_size: NA
cdr3_aa: CASSTYREPYEQYF
cdr3_nt: TGTGCCAGCAGTACTTACAGGGAGCCCTACGAGCAGTACTTC

v_call: TRBV7-9
d_call: NA
j_call: TRBJ2-1
clone_size: NA
cdr3_aa: CASSLFRGNEQFF
cdr3_nt: TGTGCCAGCAGCTTATTTCGGGGGAATGAGCAGTTCTTC

v_call: TRBV11-2
d_call: TRBD1
j_call: TRBJ1-2
clone_size: NA
cdr3_aa: CASSLPGQASNYGYTF
cdr3_nt: TGTGCCAGCAGCCTTCCCGGACAGGCGAGCAACTATGGCTACACCTTC

v_call: TRBV4-1
d_call: TRBD2
j_call: TRBJ2-1
clone_size: NA
cdr3_aa: CASSQDPGLGGGEQFF
cdr3_nt: TGCGCCAGCAGCCAAGACCCGGGACTAGGAGGAGGTGAGCAGTTCTTC

v_call: TRBV30
d_call: TRBD1
j_call: TRBJ2-7
clone_size: once
cdr3_aa: CAWSGDSSYEQYF
cdr3_nt: TGTGCCTGGAGTGGGGACAGCTCCTACGAGCAGTACTTC

v_call: TRBV29-1
d_call: NA
j_call: TRBJ1-1
clone_size: once
cdr3_aa: CSSLDSPGTEAFF
cdr3_nt: TGCAGCTCATTGGACAGTCCCGGCACTGAAGCTTTCTTT

v_call: TRBV2
d_call: NA
j_call: TRBJ1-2
clone_size: NA
cdr3_aa: CASSELSYGYTF
cdr3_nt: TGTGCCAGCAGTGAACTGAGCTATGGCTACACCTTC

v_call: TRBV7-2
d_call: TRBD2
j_call: TRBJ2-7
clone_size: NA
cdr3_aa: CASSPRAGGEQYF
cdr3_nt: TGTGCCAGCAGCCCACGGGCGGGGGGAGAGCAGTACTTC

v_call: TRBV23-1
d_call: NA
j_call: TRBJ2-5
clone_size: NA
cdr3_aa: CASHLTDQETQYF
cdr3_nt: TGCGCCAGCCATTTGACGGACCAAGAGACCCAGTACTTC

v_call: TRBV7-3
d_call: NA
j_call: TRBJ2-1
clone_size: NA
cdr3_aa: CASSLYGSRGNEQFF
cdr3_nt: TGTGCCAGCAGCTTATACGGGTCAAGAGGCAATGAGCAGTTCTTC

v_call: TRBV11-2
d_call: NA
j_call: TRBJ2-3
clone_size: once
cdr3_aa: CASSSPTGSTDTQYF
cdr3_nt: TGTGCCAGCAGCTCACCGACAGGTAGCACAGATACGCAGTATTTT

v_call: TRBV13
d_call: NA
j_call: TRBJ2-7
clone_size: NA
cdr3_aa: CASSLVGGRSYEQYF
cdr3_nt: TGTGCCAGCAGCTTAGTGGGGGGCCGGTCCTACGAGCAGTACTTC

v_call: TRBV7-9
d_call: NA
j_call: TRBJ1-5
clone_size: NA
cdr3_aa: CASSFLDGGSQPQHF
cdr3_nt: TGTGCCAGCAGCTTTTTGGACGGGGGCAGTCAGCCCCAGCATTTT

v_call: TRBV7-2
d_call: NA
j_call: TRBJ1-4
clone_size: few
cdr3_aa: CASSLVGGEKLFF
cdr3_nt: TGTGCCAGCAGCTTAGTGGGTGGTGAAAAACTGTTTTTT

v_call: TRBV6-5
d_call: NA
j_call: TRBJ1-1
clone_size: once
cdr3_aa: CASSAGGLFEAFF
cdr3_nt: TGTGCCAGCAGTGCTGGGGGGCTGTTCGAAGCTTTCTTT

v_call: TRBV30
d_call: NA
j_call: TRBJ2-7
clone_size: NA
cdr3_aa: CAWSRWDEQYF
cdr3_nt: TGTGCCTGGAGCAGGTGGGACGAGCAGTACTTC

v_call: TRBV28
d_call: TRBD1
j_call: TRBJ2-1
clone_size: once
cdr3_aa: CASPPALGQGFHEQFF
cdr3_nt: TGTGCCAGCCCCCCTGCCTTGGGACAGGGTTTCCATGAGCAGTTCTTC

v_call: TRBV7-6
d_call: TRBD1
j_call: TRBJ1-3
clone_size: NA
cdr3_aa: CASSLAGGISGNTIYF
cdr3_nt: TGTGCCAGCAGCTTAGCAGGGGGCATATCTGGAAACACCATATATTTT

v_call: TRBV28
d_call: NA
j_call: TRBJ2-7
clone_size: NA
cdr3_aa: CASSPLGAGSYEQYF
cdr3_nt: TGTGCCAGCAGCCCCCTCGGGGCAGGGAGCTACGAGCAGTACTTC

v_call: TRBV28
d_call: NA
j_call: TRBJ1-1
clone_size: NA
cdr3_aa: CASDRGEAFF
cdr3_nt: TGTGCCAGCGATAGGGGTGAAGCTTTCTTT

v_call: TRBV7-2
d_call: NA
j_call: TRBJ2-7
clone_size: NA
cdr3_aa: CASSLRQRTYEQYF
cdr3_nt: TGTGCCAGCAGCTTAAGACAGCGAACCTACGAGCAGTACTTC

v_call: TRBV7-7
d_call: NA
j_call: TRBJ2-6
clone_size: once
cdr3_aa: CASSRGPSGANVLTF
cdr3_nt: TGTGCCAGCAGCCGCGGACCCTCTGGGGCCAACGTCCTGACTTTC

v_call: TRBV5-6
d_call: NA
j_call: TRBJ1-5
clone_size: NA
cdr3_aa: CASSFLGTNQPQHF
cdr3_nt: TGTGCCAGCAGCTTTCTCGGAACCAATCAGCCCCAGCATTTT

v_call: TRBV27
d_call: TRBD2
j_call: TRBJ2-1
clone_size: NA
cdr3_aa: CASSVRGGLVF
cdr3_nt: TGTGCCAGCAGTGTCCGCGGGGGGTTGGTCTTC

v_call: TRBV30
d_call: TRBD1
j_call: TRBJ2-2
clone_size: NA
cdr3_aa: CAWSTGQGSTGELFF
cdr3_nt: TGTGCCTGGAGCACGGGACAGGGGAGCACCGGGGAGCTGTTTTTT

v_call: TRBV6-1
d_call: TRBD2
j_call: TRBJ2-7
clone_size: once
cdr3_aa: CASSEDPLAGWSEQYF
cdr3_nt: TGTGCCAGCAGTGAAGATCCGCTAGCGGGATGGTCCGAGCAGTACTTC

v_call: TRBV6-5
d_call: NA
j_call: TRBJ2-7
clone_size: NA
cdr3_aa: CAVAEGFEDSYEQYF
cdr3_nt: TGTGCCGTAGCAGAGGGGTTTGAAGACTCCTACGAGCAGTACTTC